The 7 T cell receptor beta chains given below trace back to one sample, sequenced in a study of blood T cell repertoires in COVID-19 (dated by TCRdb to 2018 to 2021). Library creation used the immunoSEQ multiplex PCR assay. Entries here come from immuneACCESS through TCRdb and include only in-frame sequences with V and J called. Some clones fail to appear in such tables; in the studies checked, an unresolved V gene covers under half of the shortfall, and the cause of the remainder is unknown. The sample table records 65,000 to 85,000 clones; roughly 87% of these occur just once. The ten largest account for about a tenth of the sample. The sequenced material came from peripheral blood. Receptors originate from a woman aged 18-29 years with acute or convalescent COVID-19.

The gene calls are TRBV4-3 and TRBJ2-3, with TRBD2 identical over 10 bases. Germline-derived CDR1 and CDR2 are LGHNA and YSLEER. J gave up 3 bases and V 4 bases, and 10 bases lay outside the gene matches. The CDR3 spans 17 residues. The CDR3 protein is CASSPGSSGRLTDTQYF. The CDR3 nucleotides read TGCGCCAGCAGCCCCGGGAGTAGCGGGAGGTTGACAGATACGCAGTATTTT.

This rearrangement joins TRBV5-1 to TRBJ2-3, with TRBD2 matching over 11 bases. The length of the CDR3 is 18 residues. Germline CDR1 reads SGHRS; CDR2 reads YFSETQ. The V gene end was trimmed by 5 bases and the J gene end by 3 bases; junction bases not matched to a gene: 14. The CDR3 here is CASSPSGRPQDHTDTQYF. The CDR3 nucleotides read TGCGCCAGCAGTCCTAGCGGGAGGCCACAGGATCATACAGATACGCAGTATTTT.

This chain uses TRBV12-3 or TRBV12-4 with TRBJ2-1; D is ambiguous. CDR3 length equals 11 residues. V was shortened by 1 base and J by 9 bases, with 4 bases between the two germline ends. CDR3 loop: CASSLVSEQFF. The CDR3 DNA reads TGTGCCAGCAGTTTAGTCTCTGAGCAGTTCTTC.

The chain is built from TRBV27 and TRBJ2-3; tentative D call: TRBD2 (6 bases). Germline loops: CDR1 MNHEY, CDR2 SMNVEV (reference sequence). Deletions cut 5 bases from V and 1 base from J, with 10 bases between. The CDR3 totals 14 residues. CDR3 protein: CASSKLAGTDTQYF. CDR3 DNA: TGTGCCAGCAGTAAGTTAGCGGGCACAGATACGCAGTATTTT.

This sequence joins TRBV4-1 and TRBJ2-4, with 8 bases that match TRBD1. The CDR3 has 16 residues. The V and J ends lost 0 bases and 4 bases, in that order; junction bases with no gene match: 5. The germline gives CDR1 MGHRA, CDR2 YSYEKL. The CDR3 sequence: CASSQESGQGKNIQYF. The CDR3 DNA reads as TGCGCCAGCAGCCAAGAATCTGGACAGGGTAAAAACATTCAGTACTTC.

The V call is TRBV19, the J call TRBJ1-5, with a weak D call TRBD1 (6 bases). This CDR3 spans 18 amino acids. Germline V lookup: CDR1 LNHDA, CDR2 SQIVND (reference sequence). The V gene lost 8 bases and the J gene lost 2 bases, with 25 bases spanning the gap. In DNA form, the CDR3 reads TGTGCCAGTCCCAAAAAGGGGGGGTGGGAACCGGGCAATCAGCCCCAGCATTTT. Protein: CASPKKGGWEPGNQPQHF.

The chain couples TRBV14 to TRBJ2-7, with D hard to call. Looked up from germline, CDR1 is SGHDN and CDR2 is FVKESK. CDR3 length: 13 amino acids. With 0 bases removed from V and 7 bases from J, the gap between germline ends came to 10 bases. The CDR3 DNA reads TGTGCCAGCAGCCAAGACCGAACACATGAGCAGTACTTC. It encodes CASSQDRTHEQYF.